What follows is one T cell receptor beta chain and its context. No antigen is known for it. This sample is drawn from a study of CD8 T cells in ankylosing spondylitis. Study-wide results and caveats: Enrichment of disease-linked clones was reportedly significant in matched ankylosing spondylitis synovial fluid. Blood from ankylosing spondylitis patients appeared to carry a characteristic roughly 8-variant TCR beta motif. Both synovial fluid and blood in reactive arthritis had previously been reported to carry some motif variants.

TCRdb recomputed calls from the 5' RACE reads with MiXCR, one row per CDR3 protein. The sample lists more than 600,000 distinct CDR3 sequences; around 20% were seen once. The clonotype was recovered from a male donor with ankylosing spondylitis. Sample: blood, either unsorted or a sorted T cell fraction (not recorded which).

This CDR3 is CASSPKVAGGNEQFF. The CDR3 region has the DNA TGTGCCAGCAGCCCAAAGGTAGCGGGAGGGAATGAGCAGTTCTTC. V usage is TRBV7-3 and J usage is TRBJ2-1, with 11 bases aligning to TRBD2. V shed 5 bases, J shed 7 bases, and the junction held 7 bases outside the gene matches. CDR3 length: 15 amino acids. Germline V lookup: CDR1 SGHTA, CDR2 FQGTGA.